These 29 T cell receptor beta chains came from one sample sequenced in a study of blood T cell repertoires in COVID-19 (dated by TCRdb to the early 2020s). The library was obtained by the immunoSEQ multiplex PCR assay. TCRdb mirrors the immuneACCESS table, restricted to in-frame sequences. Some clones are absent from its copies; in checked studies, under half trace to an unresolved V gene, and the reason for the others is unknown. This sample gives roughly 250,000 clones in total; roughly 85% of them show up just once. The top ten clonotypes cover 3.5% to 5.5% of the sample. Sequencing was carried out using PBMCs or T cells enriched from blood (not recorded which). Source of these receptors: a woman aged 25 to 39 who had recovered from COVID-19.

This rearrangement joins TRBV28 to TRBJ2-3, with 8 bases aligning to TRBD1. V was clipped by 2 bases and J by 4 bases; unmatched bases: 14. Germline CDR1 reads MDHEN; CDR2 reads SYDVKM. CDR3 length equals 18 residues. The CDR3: CASSLGWGRQGAADTQYF. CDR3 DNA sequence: TGTGCCAGCAGTTTAGGATGGGGTCGGCAGGGGGCCGCAGATACGCAGTATTTT.

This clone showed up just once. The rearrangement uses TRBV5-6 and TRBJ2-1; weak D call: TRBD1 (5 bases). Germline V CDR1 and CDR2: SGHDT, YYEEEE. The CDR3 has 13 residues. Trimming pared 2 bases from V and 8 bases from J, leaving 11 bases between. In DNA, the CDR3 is TGTGCCAGCAGCTTTATAGGGGCTGATGAGCAGTTCTTC. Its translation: CASSFIGADEQFF.

CDR3 nucleotides: TGTGCCAGTAGTATCCGGATACAGGGGTTCGCTGAAGCTTTCTTT. Amino acids: CASSIRIQGFAEAFF. The genes are TRBV19 and TRBJ1-1; TRBD1 matches 7 bases. Losses at the gene ends were 3 bases for V and 6 bases for J; bases not matched to a gene: 10. Germline values: CDR1 LNHDA, CDR2 SQIVND (reference sequence). There are 15 residues in the CDR3.

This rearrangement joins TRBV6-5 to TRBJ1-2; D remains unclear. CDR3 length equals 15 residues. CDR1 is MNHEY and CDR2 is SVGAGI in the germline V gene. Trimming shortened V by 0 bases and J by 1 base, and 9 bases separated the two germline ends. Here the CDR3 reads CASSYSSTGNYGYTF. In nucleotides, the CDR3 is TGTGCCAGCAGTTACTCCAGTACGGGTAACTATGGCTACACCTTC.

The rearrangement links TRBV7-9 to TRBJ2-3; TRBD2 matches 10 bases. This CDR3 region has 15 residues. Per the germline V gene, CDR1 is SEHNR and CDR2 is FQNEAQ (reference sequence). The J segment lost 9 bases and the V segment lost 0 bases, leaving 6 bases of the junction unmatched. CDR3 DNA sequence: TGTGCCAGCAGCTTAGCGAGGCTAGCGGGAGTCACGCAGTATTTT. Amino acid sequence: CASSLARLAGVTQYF.

The CDR3 protein is CASSLSTETTYEQYF. DNA of the CDR3: TGTGCCAGCAGCCTCTCGACAGAAACTACCTACGAGCAGTACTTC. The rearrangement uses TRBV9 and TRBJ2-7, with TRBD1 as a possible D gene (5 bases). The V gene lost 4 bases and the J gene lost 2 bases, with 16 bases spanning the gap. The V gene's germline CDR1 is SGDLS and CDR2 YYNGEE. The CDR3 is 15 residues long.

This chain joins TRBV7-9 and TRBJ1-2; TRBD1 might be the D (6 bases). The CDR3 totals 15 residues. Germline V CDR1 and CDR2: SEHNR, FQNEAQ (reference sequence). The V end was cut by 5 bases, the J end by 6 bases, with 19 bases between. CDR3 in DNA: TGTGCCAGCAGCCCCCGGACAGCGCTACCACATGGCTACACCTTC. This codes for CASSPRTALPHGYTF.

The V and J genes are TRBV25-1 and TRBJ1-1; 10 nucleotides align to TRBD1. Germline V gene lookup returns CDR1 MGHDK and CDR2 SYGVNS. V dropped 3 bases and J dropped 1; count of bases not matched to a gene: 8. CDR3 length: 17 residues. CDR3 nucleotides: TGTGCCAGCAGTGAGTTTCCCCGGACAGGGGGGAACACTGAAGCTTTCTTT. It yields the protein CASSEFPRTGGNTEAFF. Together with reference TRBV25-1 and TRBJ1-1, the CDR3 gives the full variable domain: EADIYQTPRYLVIGTGKKITLECSQTMGHDKMYWYQQDPGMELHLIHYSYGVNSTEKGDLSSESTVSRIRTEHFPLTLESARPSHTSQYLCASSEFPRTGGNTEAFFGQGTRLTVV.

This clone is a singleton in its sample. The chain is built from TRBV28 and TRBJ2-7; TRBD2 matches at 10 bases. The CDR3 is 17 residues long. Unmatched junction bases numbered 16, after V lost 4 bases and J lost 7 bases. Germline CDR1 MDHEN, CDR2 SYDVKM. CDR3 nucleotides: TGTGCCAGCAGTTCCCCTAAGGGTAGCGGGAGGTCGGGAGAGCAGTACTTC. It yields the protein CASSSPKGSGRSGEQYF.

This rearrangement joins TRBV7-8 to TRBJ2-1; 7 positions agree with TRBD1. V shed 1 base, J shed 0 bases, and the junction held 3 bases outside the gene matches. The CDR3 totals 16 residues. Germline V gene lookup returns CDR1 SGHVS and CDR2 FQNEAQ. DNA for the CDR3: TGTGCCAGCAGCTTAGGCCGGGACAGCTCCTACAATGAGCAGTTCTTC. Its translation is CASSLGRDSSYNEQFF.

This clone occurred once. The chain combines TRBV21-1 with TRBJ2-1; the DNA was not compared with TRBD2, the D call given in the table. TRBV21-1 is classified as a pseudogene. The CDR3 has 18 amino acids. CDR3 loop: CASSKGLVGREGTNEQFF. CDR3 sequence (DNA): TGTGCCAGCAGCAAAGGGTTGGTGGGGCGGGAGGGTACCAATGAGCAGTTCTTC.

CDR3 bases: TGTGCCAGCAGCTTAGCGCTTAAGGGGGGGTACCAAGAGACCCAGTACTTC. Translating gives CASSLALKGGYQETQYF. The chain links TRBV7-6 to TRBJ2-5; TRBD2 is a possible D gene (7 bases). The CDR3 consists of 17 residues. Germline assignment: CDR1 SGHVS and CDR2 FNYEAQ. The germline V and J ends were trimmed by 0 bases and 0 bases, with 14 bases remaining between them.

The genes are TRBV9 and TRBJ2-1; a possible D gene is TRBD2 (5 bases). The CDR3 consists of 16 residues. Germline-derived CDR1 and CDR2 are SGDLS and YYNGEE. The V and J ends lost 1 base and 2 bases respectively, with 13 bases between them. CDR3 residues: CASSVPEGEAYNEQFF. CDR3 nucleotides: TGTGCCAGCAGCGTACCAGAGGGAGAGGCCTACAATGAGCAGTTCTTC.

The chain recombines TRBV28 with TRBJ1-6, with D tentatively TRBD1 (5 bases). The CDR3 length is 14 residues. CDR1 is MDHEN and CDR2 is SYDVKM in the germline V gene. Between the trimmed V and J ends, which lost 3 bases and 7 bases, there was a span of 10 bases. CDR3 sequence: CASSFRVGNSPLHF. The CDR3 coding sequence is TGTGCCAGCAGTTTCAGGGTCGGGAATTCACCCCTCCACTTT.

CDR3 coding DNA: TGTGCCTGGAGTGTTCAGGGCAGCTCCTACAATGAGCAGTTCTTC. Translation: CAWSVQGSSYNEQFF. This chain connects TRBV30 to TRBJ2-1, with D perhaps matching TRBD1 (5 bases). Germline V gene sequence: CDR1 GTSNPN, CDR2 SVGIG (reference sequence). The CDR3 runs 15 residues. The germline V and J ends were trimmed by 0 bases and 0 bases, with 9 bases remaining between them.

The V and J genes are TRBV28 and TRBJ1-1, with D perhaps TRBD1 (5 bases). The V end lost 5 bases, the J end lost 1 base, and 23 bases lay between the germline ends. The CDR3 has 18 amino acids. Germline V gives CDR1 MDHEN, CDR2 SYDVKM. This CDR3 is CASSRTTRTGGKNTEAFF. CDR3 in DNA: TGTGCCAGCAGTCGCACCACGAGAACAGGTGGAAAGAACACTGAAGCTTTCTTT.

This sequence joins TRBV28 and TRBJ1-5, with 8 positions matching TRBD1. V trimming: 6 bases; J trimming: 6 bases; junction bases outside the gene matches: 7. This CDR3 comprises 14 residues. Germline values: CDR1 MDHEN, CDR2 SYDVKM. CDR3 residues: CASSTGGTGQPQHF. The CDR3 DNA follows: TGTGCCAGCAGCACCGGGGGGACAGGTCAGCCCCAGCATTTT.

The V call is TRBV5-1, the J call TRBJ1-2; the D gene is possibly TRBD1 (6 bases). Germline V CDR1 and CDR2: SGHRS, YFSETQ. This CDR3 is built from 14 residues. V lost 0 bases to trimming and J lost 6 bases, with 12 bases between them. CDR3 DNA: TGCGCCAGCAGCTTGGGGGGGGGCAAAGATGGCTACACCTTC. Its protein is CASSLGGGKDGYTF.

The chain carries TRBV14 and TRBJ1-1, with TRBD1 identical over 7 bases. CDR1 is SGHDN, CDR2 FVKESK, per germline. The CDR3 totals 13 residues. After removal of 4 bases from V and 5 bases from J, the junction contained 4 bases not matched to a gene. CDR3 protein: CASSRATGTEAFF. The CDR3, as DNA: TGTGCCAGCAGCCGAGCGACAGGGACTGAAGCTTTCTTT.

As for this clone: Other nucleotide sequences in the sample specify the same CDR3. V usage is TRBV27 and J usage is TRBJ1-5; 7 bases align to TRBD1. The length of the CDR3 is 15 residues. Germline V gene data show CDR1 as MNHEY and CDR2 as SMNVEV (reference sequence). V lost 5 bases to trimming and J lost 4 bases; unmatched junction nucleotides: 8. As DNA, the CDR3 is TGTGCCAGCAGTCCGACAGGGTTTGGGAATCAGCCCCAGCATTTT. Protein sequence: CASSPTGFGNQPQHF.

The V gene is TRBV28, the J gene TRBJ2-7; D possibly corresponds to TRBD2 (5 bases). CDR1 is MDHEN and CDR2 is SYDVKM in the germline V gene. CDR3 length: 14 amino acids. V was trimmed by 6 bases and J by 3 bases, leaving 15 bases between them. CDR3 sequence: CASSLSPGNYEQYF. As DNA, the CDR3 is TGTGCCAGCAGCTTAAGTCCGGGGAACTACGAGCAGTACTTC.

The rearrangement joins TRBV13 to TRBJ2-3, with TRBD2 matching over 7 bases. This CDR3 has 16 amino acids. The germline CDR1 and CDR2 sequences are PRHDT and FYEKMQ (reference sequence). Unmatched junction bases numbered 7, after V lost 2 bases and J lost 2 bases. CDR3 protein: CASSLSGGLDTDTQYF. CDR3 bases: TGTGCCAGCAGCTTATCCGGCGGACTAGACACAGATACGCAGTATTTT.

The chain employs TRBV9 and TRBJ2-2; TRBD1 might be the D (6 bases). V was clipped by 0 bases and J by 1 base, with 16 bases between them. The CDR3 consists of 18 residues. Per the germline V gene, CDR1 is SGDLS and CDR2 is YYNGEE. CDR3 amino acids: CASSVAIGGQGNTGELFF. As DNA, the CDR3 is TGTGCCAGCAGCGTAGCTATAGGGGGTCAGGGGAACACCGGGGAGCTGTTTTTT.

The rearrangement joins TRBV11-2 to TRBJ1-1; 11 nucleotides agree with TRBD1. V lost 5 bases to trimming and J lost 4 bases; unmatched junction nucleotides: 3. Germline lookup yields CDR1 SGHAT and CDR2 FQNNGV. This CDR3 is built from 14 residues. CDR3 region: CASSPGQGVTEAFF. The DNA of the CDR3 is TGTGCCAGCAGCCCGGGACAGGGGGTCACTGAAGCTTTCTTT.

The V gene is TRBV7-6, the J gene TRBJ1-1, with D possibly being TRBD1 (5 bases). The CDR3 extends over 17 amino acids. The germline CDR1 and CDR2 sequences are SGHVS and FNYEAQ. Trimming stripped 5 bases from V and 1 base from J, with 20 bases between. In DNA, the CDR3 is TGTGCCAGCAGCCAGGGCGGGGGGGAGTTCAAGAACACTGAAGCTTTCTTT. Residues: CASSQGGGEFKNTEAFF.

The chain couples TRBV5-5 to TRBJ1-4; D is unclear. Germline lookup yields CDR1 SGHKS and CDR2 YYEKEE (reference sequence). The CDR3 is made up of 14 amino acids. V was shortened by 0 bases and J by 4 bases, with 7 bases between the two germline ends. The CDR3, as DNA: TGTGCCAGCAGCTTGGGCAGTTTTAATGAAAAACTGTTTTTT. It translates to CASSLGSFNEKLFF.

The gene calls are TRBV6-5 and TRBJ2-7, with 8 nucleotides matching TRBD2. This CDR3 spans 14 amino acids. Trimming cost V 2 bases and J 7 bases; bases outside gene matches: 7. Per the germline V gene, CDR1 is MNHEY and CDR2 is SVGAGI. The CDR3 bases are TGTGCCAGCAGTTACGGGACTAGAGGATGGGAGCAGTACTTC. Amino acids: CASSYGTRGWEQYF.

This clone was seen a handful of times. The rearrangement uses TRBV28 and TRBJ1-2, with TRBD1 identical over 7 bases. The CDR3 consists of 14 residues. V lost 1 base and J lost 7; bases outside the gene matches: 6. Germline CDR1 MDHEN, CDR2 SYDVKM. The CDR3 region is CASSLFGTASGYTF. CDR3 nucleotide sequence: TGTGCCAGCAGTTTATTCGGGACAGCTTCTGGCTACACCTTC.

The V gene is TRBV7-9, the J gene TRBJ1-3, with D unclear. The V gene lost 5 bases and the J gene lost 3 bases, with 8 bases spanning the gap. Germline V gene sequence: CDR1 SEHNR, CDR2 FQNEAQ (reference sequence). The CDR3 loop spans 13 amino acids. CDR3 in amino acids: CASSRGDGNTIYF. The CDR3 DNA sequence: TGTGCCAGCAGCCGGGGAGATGGAAACACCATATATTTT. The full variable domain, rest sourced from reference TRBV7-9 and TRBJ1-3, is DTGVSQNPRHKITKRGQNVTFRCDPISEHNRLYWYRQTLGQGPEFLTYFQNEAQLEKSRLLSDRFSAERPKGSFSTLEIQRTEQGDSAMYLCASSRGDGNTIYFGEGSWLTVV.